This T cell receptor (beta chain) was identified in a study of blood T cell repertoires in COVID-19. Study-wide context: Nucleic acid was either cDNA or gDNA, and it came from T cells, B-cell-depleted T cells, or PBMCs.

The CDR3 sequence is 15 residues long. Losses at the gene ends were 5 bases for V and 7 bases for J; bases not matched to a gene: 2. Germline-derived CDR1 and CDR2 are SEHNR and FQNEAQ (reference sequence). The study drew participants aged about 18 to 89 years from some 25 US areas. A single count supports this clone. Profiled with immunoSEQ multiplex PCR; TCRdb holds only in-frame clones, not every one. The sample yields around 300,000 clones, roughly 89% seen once. This chain uses TRBV7-9 with TRBJ2-1; 16 bases map to TRBD2. Sequencing was performed on PBMCs or T cells enriched from blood (not recorded which). The receptor was derived from a woman in her late teens or twenties with acute COVID-19. DNA of the CDR3: TGTGCCAGCAGCCTGGGACTAGCGGGAGGGAATGAGCAGTTCTTC. This sequence encodes CASSLGLAGGNEQFF.